This is a list of T cell receptor beta chains from one sample in a study of Graves' ophthalmopathy and Graves' hyperthyroidism. TCRdb re-called the multiplex PCR reads with MiXCR, one entry per CDR3 protein. The sample lists over 40,000 distinct CDR3 sequences; about 50% were seen once. The sample comprised peripheral blood. These receptors originate from an adult man with Graves' ophthalmopathy. Both conserved end residues are part of each CDR3. Each record gives: V gene, clone size, J gene, D gene, CDR3 protein, CDR3 DNA. A D gene is named only where the DNA matches it firmly. Not every row has a clone size; where given, it reads once, few, many or a size class.

TRBV5-4	-	TRBJ2-1	-	CASSIGGNSYNEQFF	TGTGCCAGCAGCATAGGAGGGAACTCCTACAATGAGCAGTTCTTC
TRBV30	many	TRBJ1-2	TRBD1	CACHRDRSLNYGYTF	TGTGCCTGTCATAGGGACAGGAGTCTAAACTATGGCTACACCTTC
TRBV29-1	few	TRBJ1-1	-	CTVSDTEAFF	TGCACCGTATCGGACACTGAAGCTTTCTTT
TRBV20-1	many	TRBJ1-4	-	CSAQTGPRNEKLFF	TGCAGTGCTCAAACCGGGCCCCGGAATGAAAAACTGTTTTTT
TRBV5-5	-	TRBJ1-2	TRBD1	CASSRNPGQPNYGYTF	TGTGCCAGCAGCCGGAACCCGGGACAGCCTAACTATGGCTACACCTTC
TRBV20-1	-	TRBJ2-5	-	CSAGYIRDQETQYF	TGCAGTGCTGGATATATTCGGGACCAAGAGACCCAGTACTTC
TRBV9	-	TRBJ2-5	-	CASSPDGIQETQYF	TGTGCCAGCAGCCCGGACGGGATACAAGAGACCCAGTACTTC
TRBV20-1	-	TRBJ1-1	TRBD1	CSADRLMNTEAFF	TGCAGTGCGGACAGGCTCATGAACACTGAAGCTTTCTTT
TRBV10-3	-	TRBJ2-7	TRBD2	CATGTSGTREQYF	TGTGCCACCGGGACTAGCGGGACTCGGGAGCAGTACTTC
TRBV7-8	few	TRBJ2-3	-	CASSLLTNQGDTQYF	TGTGCCAGCAGCTTATTGACCAATCAGGGGGATACGCAGTATTTT
TRBV4-1	medium-sized	TRBJ2-3	-	CASSQGGQSFTDTQYF	TGCGCCAGCAGCCAAGGGGGTCAGTCTTTCACAGATACGCAGTATTTT
TRBV9	many	TRBJ1-2	-	CASSPYPTSNYGYTF	TGTGCCAGCAGCCCCTACCCAACAAGTAACTATGGCTACACCTTC
TRBV7-6	-	TRBJ2-1	-	CASSDRLYNEQFF	TGTGCCAGCAGCGACAGGTTATACAATGAGCAGTTCTTC
TRBV7-9	many	TRBJ2-1	-	CASSHSRNEQFF	TGTGCCAGCAGCCATTCTAGGAATGAGCAGTTCTTC
TRBV9	-	TRBJ2-2	-	CASSTQGCANTGELFF	TGTGCCAGCAGTACCCAGGGCTGTGCGAACACCGGGGAGCTGTTTTTT
TRBV20-1	-	TRBJ2-5	TRBD2	CSAPPAGVWETQYF	TGTAGTGCTCCCCCAGCGGGAGTGTGGGAGACCCAGTACTTC
TRBV28	-	TRBJ1-1	-	CASSDPARAALNTEAFF	TGTGCCAGCAGTGACCCTGCCAGGGCCGCATTGAACACTGAAGCTTTCTTT
TRBV2	few	TRBJ1-4	-	CASRRGTNEKLFF	TGTGCCAGCAGGAGGGGGACTAATGAAAAACTGTTTTTT
TRBV19	-	TRBJ1-1	-	CASSIPPFFRGITEAFF	TGTGCCAGTAGTATACCCCCGTTTTTTAGGGGGATCACTGAAGCTTTCTTT
TRBV7-3	many	TRBJ2-3	-	CASSPYGGDTQYF	TGTGCCAGCAGCCCCTACGGGGGAGATACGCAGTATTTT
TRBV15	-	TRBJ1-1	-	CATSRDGWGRGNTEAFF	TGTGCCACCAGCAGAGATGGTTGGGGCAGGGGAAACACTGAAGCTTTCTTT
TRBV29-1	medium-sized	TRBJ2-7	TRBD2	CSVGETSGTYEQYF	TGCAGCGTTGGGGAGACTAGCGGAACTTACGAGCAGTACTTC
TRBV11-3	-	TRBJ2-2	-	CASSRRDGAGELFF	TGTGCCAGCAGCCGTCGTGACGGGGCCGGGGAGCTGTTTTTT
TRBV7-2	-	TRBJ2-2	-	CASTLSVGTGELFF	TGTGCCAGCACCCTCTCAGTAGGCACCGGGGAGCTGTTTTTT
TRBV5-1	-	TRBJ2-3	-	CASSSPGTDTQYF	TGCGCCAGCAGCTCTCCGGGCACAGATACGCAGTATTTT
TRBV19	-	TRBJ2-6	-	CASSTQGANVLTF	TGTGCCAGTAGTACCCAGGGGGCCAACGTCCTGACTTTC